The 3 T cell receptor beta chains in this list originate from one sample, sequenced in a study of human T cells and chemical hapten exposure. The time point: patch test 1, 2 weeks after DPC sensitization. Sample treatment: therapeutic diphenylcyclopropenone sensitization with weekly scalp DPC. TCRdb re-analysed the RACE reads in MiXCR, keeping a single row per CDR3 protein. The data show 95,000 to 150,000 distinct CDR3 sequences, 12% to 15% seen once. Sequencing was performed on whole blood, taken in connection with sensitization to the hapten diphenylcyclopropenone (DPC). These receptors originate from a man younger than 35 with alopecia areata. Some clones in this sample may be carry-over from other donors' samples.

This clonotype was detected ten times or more. This chain links TRBV20-1 with TRBJ1-2; 7 bases align to TRBD1. Trimming cost V 1 base and J 5 bases; bases outside gene matches: 7. There are 14 residues in the CDR3. CDR1 and CDR2 (germline): DFQATT, SNEGSKA (reference sequence). The CDR3 DNA sequence: TGCAGTGCTAGAGTCTGGGGGACAGATTATGGCTACACCTTC. This gives the protein CSARVWGTDYGYTF.

This chain links TRBV7-2 with TRBJ2-4, with D perhaps matching TRBD1 (6 bases). CDR3 size: 16 residues. Deletions cut 3 bases from V and 2 bases from J, with 14 bases between. Germline CDR1 and CDR2: SGHTA and FQGNSA. The CDR3 bases are TGTGCCAGCAGCTTGGGAGCAGGGGCGACCAAAAACATTCAGTACTTC. Its protein product is CASSLGAGATKNIQYF. The complete variable domain, with remaining parts taken from reference TRBV7-2 and TRBJ2-4, reads GAGVSQSPSNKVTEKGKDVELRCDPISGHTALYWYRQSLGQGLEFLIYFQGNSAPDKSGLPSDRFSAERTGGSVSTLTIQRTQQEDSAVYLCASSLGAGATKNIQYFGAGTRLSVL.

The V and J genes are TRBV27 and TRBJ1-6, with TRBD1 matching over 7 bases. Germline V lookup: CDR1 MNHEY, CDR2 SMNVEV (reference sequence). This CDR3 is built from 16 residues. J gave up 1 base and V 5 bases, and 5 bases lay outside the gene matches. The CDR3 coding sequence is TGTGCCAGCAGTCCCAGGGGGTTATCCTATAATTCACCCCTCCACTTT. Its protein product is CASSPRGLSYNSPLHF.